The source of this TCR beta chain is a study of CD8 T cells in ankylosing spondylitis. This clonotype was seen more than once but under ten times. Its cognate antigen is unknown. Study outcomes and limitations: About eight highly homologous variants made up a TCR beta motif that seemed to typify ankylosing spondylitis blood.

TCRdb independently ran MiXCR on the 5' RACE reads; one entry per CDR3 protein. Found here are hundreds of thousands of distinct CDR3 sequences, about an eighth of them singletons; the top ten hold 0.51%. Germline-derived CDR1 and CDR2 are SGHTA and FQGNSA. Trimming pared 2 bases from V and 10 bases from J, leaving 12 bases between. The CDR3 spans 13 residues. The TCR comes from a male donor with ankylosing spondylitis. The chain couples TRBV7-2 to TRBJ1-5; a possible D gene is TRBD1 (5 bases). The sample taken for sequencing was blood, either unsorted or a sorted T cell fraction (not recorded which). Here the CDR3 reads CASSLRLGQPQHF. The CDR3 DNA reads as TGTGCCAGCAGCTTAAGACTAGGACAACCCCAGCATTTT.